The 18 T cell receptor beta chains below come from one sample, sequenced in a study of CXCR3-negative and CXCR3-positive naive CD8 T cells. Via 5' RACE with UMI labels, TRB cDNA libraries were prepared. TCRdb reprocessed the 5' RACE reads, with one entry per CDR3 protein and no DNA. The sample has fewer than 90,000 distinct CDR3 sequences, and its top ten clones hold around 1.5%. The specimen was naive CXCR3- CD8+ T cells from blood. As to subset: CD45RO-CCR7+CD27+CD95- naive CD8+ T cells lacking CXCR3 (TNR3-). The receptors stem from a human donor in good health. Some clones in this sample may be carry-over from other donors' samples.

V is TRBV29-1 and J is TRBJ1-1. This CDR3 has 14 amino acids. CDR1 SQVTM and CDR2 ANQGSEA come from the germline V gene. The CDR3 sequence: CSVEGEEMNTEAFF. Full variable domain (outside the CDR3, taken from reference TRBV29-1 and TRBJ1-1): SAVISQKPSRDICQRGTSLTIQCQVDSQVTMMFWYRQQPGQSLTLIATANQGSEATYESGFVIDKFPISRPNLTFSTLTVSNMSPEDSSIYLCSVEGEEMNTEAFFGQGTRLTVV.

The chain joins TRBV5-6 to TRBJ2-1. Per germline, CDR1 SGHDT and CDR2 YYEEEE. This CDR3 has 14 residues. The CDR3 sequence is CASSFGGSYNEQFF.

The chain employs TRBV20-1 and TRBJ2-5; TCRdb's D call, TRBD1, is unchecked because there is no DNA. Germline V gene lookup returns CDR1 DFQATT and CDR2 SNEGSKA (reference sequence). This CDR3 contains 15 residues. This chain's CDR3 is CSARDPRVGQETQYF.

The V call is TRBV9, the J call TRBJ2-1; the D call from TCRdb, TRBD2, cannot be confirmed without DNA. In germline, CDR1 is SGDLS, CDR2 YYNGEE. This CDR3 region has 16 residues. The CDR3 is CASSPSSGATYNEQFF. Drawing the rest from reference TRBV9 and TRBJ2-1, the complete variable domain is DSGVTQTPKHLITATGQRVTLRCSPRSGDLSVYWYQQSLDQGLQFLIQYYNGEERAKGNILERFSAQQFPDLHSELNLSSLELGDSALYFCASSPSSGATYNEQFFGPGTRLTVL.

The J gene is TRBJ2-7, the V gene TRBV29-1; the D gene TCRdb calls, TRBD1, cannot be checked with no DNA. The V gene's germline CDR1 is SQVTM and CDR2 ANQGSEA. The CDR3 runs to 13 residues. The CDR3 here is CSASPGGTYEQYF.

The V and J genes are TRBV29-1 and TRBJ2-2. Per the germline V gene, CDR1 is SQVTM and CDR2 is ANQGSEA. This CDR3 is 14 amino acids long. The CDR3 region is CSPPGCTKTGELFF.

The chain has TRBV6-4 and TRBJ2-5; TCRdb lists TRBD1, though no DNA is available to test this call. Germline CDR1 and CDR2: MRHNA and SNTAGT. The CDR3 covers 12 residues. The CDR3 protein is CPGGGAKETQYF.

V and J are TRBV28 and TRBJ1-5; TCRdb returns TRBD1, unconfirmable since there is no DNA. The CDR3 totals 16 residues. Germline assignment: CDR1 MDHEN and CDR2 SYDVKM. CDR3: CASSLGLWGNYQPQHF.

The chain links TRBV28 to TRBJ2-5; the D call from TCRdb, TRBD2, cannot be confirmed without DNA. The CDR3 runs to 16 residues. The V gene's germline CDR1 is MDHEN and CDR2 SYDVKM. CDR3 sequence reads: CASSSRWGGSTETQYF.

The genes are TRBV5-5 and TRBJ2-1. The CDR3 extends over 16 amino acids. Germline V gene lookup returns CDR1 SGHKS and CDR2 YYEKEE (reference sequence). CDR3 sequence reads: CASSFTAGVTYNEQFF.

The rearrangement uses TRBV4-1 and TRBJ2-1. Germline V gene sequence: CDR1 MGHRA, CDR2 YSYEKL. The CDR3 spans 15 residues. Here the CDR3 reads CASSQDQGIIDEQFF.

The chain's CDR3 is CSVSGGPYLNTGELFF. The chain combines TRBV29-1 with TRBJ2-2; the D gene TCRdb calls, TRBD1, cannot be checked with no DNA. This CDR3 region has 16 residues. Germline values: CDR1 SQVTM, CDR2 ANQGSEA.

The V call is TRBV29-1, the J call TRBJ2-7; TCRdb proposes TRBD2, but this gene call is untestable without DNA. CDR3 length: 14 amino acids. Germline assignment: CDR1 SQVTM and CDR2 ANQGSEA. The CDR3 protein is CSYYGTAIPYEQYF.

The V gene is TRBV29-1, the J gene TRBJ2-7. The CDR3 runs to 14 residues. CDR1 SQVTM and CDR2 ANQGSEA come from the germline V gene. CDR3 residues: CSVLTGPLLYEQYF.

This chain joins TRBV28 and TRBJ2-7; the D call of TRBD1 rests on TCRdb alone, since no DNA is present to check it. Germline lookup yields CDR1 MDHEN and CDR2 SYDVKM. The CDR3 extends over 15 amino acids. The CDR3: CASSFRGQVSYEQYF.

The V gene is TRBV28, the J gene TRBJ1-1; with no DNA, the TCRdb D assignment of TRBD1 cannot be verified. Germline values: CDR1 MDHEN, CDR2 SYDVKM. CDR3 length: 16 residues. CDR3: CASSYQGVWPNTEAFF.

The chain links TRBV28 to TRBJ2-3; TCRdb's D call of TRBD1 is untestable without DNA. CDR3 length: 14 residues. Germline loops: CDR1 MDHEN, CDR2 SYDVKM. The CDR3 loop reads CASSLLGGTDTQYF.

This chain connects TRBV28 to TRBJ2-7; the TRBD1 assignment by TCRdb is unverifiable without DNA. Germline CDR1 MDHEN, CDR2 SYDVKM. The CDR3 totals 14 residues. The CDR3 is CASREQGLSYEQYF.